Below are 25 T cell receptor beta chains sequenced from a single sample in a study of cytomegalovirus exposure and HLA in healthy donors. Researchers ran the PCR with 60 Vbeta and 13 Jbeta primers. Here immunoSEQ multiplex PCR was the method, and the copy in TCRdb shows in-frame clones only, minus some. Among approximately 150,000 clones listed, about 66% were seen once. Sequencing was performed on PBMCs. Source of these receptors: a male donor in good health and CMV-seronegative.

The J gene is TRBJ2-5, the V gene TRBV5-1; D unclear. Germline loops: CDR1 SGHRS, CDR2 YFSETQ. This CDR3 is built from 14 residues. Trimming left V 0 bases short and J 5 bases short, with 11 bases between. CDR3 sequence reads: CASSLAVVYETQYF. Written as DNA, the CDR3 is TGCGCCAGCAGCTTGGCCGTGGTCTACGAGACCCAGTACTTC.

This clone was observed a handful of times. This chain connects TRBV7-9 to TRBJ2-7; D ambiguous. CDR1 is SEHNR and CDR2 is FQNEAQ in the germline V gene (reference sequence). The V and J ends lost 4 bases and 0 bases respectively, with 7 bases between them. The CDR3 totals 13 residues. The CDR3: CASSSSYSYEQYF. The CDR3, as DNA: TGTGCCAGCAGCTCTTCTTACTCCTACGAGCAGTACTTC.

The chain couples TRBV9 to TRBJ1-1; a weak D match, TRBD1 (6 bases). CDR1 and CDR2 (germline): SGDLS, YYNGEE. The CDR3 has 17 residues. The ends were cut back, 4 bases at V and 1 base at J, with 20 bases in the middle. The CDR3 DNA sequence: TGTGCCAGCAGCCTTTCGCCGGGGGGCTTGAAGAACACTGAAGCTTTCTTT. Translation gives CASSLSPGGLKNTEAFF.

This clone was seen only a few times. Mismatch with germline at one junction end may stem from a read error. V gene TRBV2 combines with J gene TRBJ2-1; 11 bases are a match to TRBD1. In germline, CDR1 is SNHLY, CDR2 FYNNEI. This CDR3 comprises 15 residues. CDR3 sequence: CASGDRDRGANEQFF. The CDR3 nucleotides are TGTGCCAGCGGTGACCGGGACAGGGGGGCTAATGAGCAGTTCTTC.

The rearrangement links TRBV5-1 to TRBJ1-4, with 9 bases matching TRBD1. Per the germline V gene, CDR1 is SGHRS and CDR2 is YFSETQ. The trim removed 4 bases at V and 4 bases at J, leaving 8 bases unmatched. The CDR3 length is 16 residues. The CDR3 DNA follows: TGCGCCAGCAGCCGGGAGCCGGACAGGGGTAATGAAAAACTGTTTTTT. Encoded protein: CASSREPDRGNEKLFF.

The chain employs TRBV27 and TRBJ1-6; TRBD1 aligns across 8 bases. In germline, CDR1 is MNHEY, CDR2 SMNVEV (reference sequence). J lost 12 bases, V lost 3 bases, and 4 bases had no gene match. This CDR3 spans 13 amino acids. CDR3 sequence: CASSFPDRGPLHF. CDR3 DNA sequence: TGTGCCAGCAGTTTCCCCGACAGGGGACCCCTCCACTTT.

The gene calls are TRBV6-4 and TRBJ1-2, with D possibly matching TRBD1 (5 bases). The CDR3 runs to 13 residues. Germline V gene sequence: CDR1 MRHNA, CDR2 SNTAGT. The V gene lost 6 bases and the J gene lost 8 bases, with 16 bases spanning the gap. The CDR3 coding sequence is TGTGCCAGCAGGGAGACAGTCTTCCACGGCTACACCTTC. Amino acids: CASRETVFHGYTF.

The V gene is TRBV6-5, the J gene TRBJ1-1, with D possibly TRBD1 on 5 matching bases. Germline V gene lookup returns CDR1 MNHEY and CDR2 SVGAGI. This CDR3 contains 16 residues. V lost 2 bases, J lost 2 bases, and 15 bases lay in between. DNA of the CDR3: TGTGCCAGCAGTTACGAAGGGGTTCGTAGAAACACTGAAGCTTTCTTT. This gives the protein CASSYEGVRRNTEAFF.

This clone is a singleton in its sample. The chain has TRBV18 and TRBJ1-4; 9 positions match TRBD1. Germline CDR1 is KGHSH and CDR2 is LQKENI. This CDR3 spans 15 amino acids. Germline trimming cut 2 bases from V and 7 bases from J; bases unmatched to any gene: 5. The CDR3 nucleotides read TGTGCCAGCTCACCAATCGGACAGGGGACTGAAAAACTGTTTTTT. Protein: CASSPIGQGTEKLFF.

This clone was seen more than once but under ten times. The V call is TRBV7-2, the J call TRBJ2-7; no firm D call. Germline assignment: CDR1 SGHTA and CDR2 FQGNSA. V lost 5 bases and J 4 bases, leaving 12 bases between the germline ends. The CDR3 spans 13 residues. In nucleotides, the CDR3 is TGTGCCAGCAGCCAATCACTCCCATACGAGCAGTACTTC. Translated: CASSQSLPYEQYF.

Concerning this clone: The junction does not match germline at one end; this may be a read error. V and J are TRBV4-1 and TRBJ1-2; 8 bases map to TRBD1. The CDR3 covers 16 residues. CDR1 MGHRA and CDR2 YSYEKL come from the germline V gene. CDR3 amino acids: CASSGRGGTGNYGYAF. CDR3 DNA: TGCGCCAGCAGCGGCCGGGGCGGGACAGGAAACTATGGCTACGCCTTC.

The V call is TRBV7-9, the J call TRBJ1-4; D is undetermined. The V end was cut by 5 bases, the J end by 0 bases, with 10 bases between. CDR1 and CDR2 (germline): SEHNR, FQNEAQ (reference sequence). The CDR3 sequence is 15 residues long. CDR3 DNA sequence: TGTGCCAGCAGCCTCGGGTTGGCAACTAATGAAAAACTGTTTTTT. Its protein is CASSLGLATNEKLFF.

The chain carries TRBV5-4 and TRBJ2-3; D is undetermined. V shed 5 bases and J shed 2 bases, with 6 bases lying between them. Germline-derived CDR1 and CDR2 are SGHNT and YYREEE (reference sequence). The CDR3 extends over 12 amino acids. The CDR3 reads CASRSNTDTQYF. Written as DNA, the CDR3 is TGTGCCAGCAGATCCAACACAGATACGCAGTATTTT.

This clone occurred a few times. The V gene is TRBV5-1, the J gene TRBJ2-7; 8 bases align to TRBD2. The CDR3 is made up of 13 amino acids. Germline CDR1 reads SGHRS; CDR2 reads YFSETQ. The ends lost 4 bases at V and 7 bases at J; junction bases unmatched: 7. For the CDR3, the DNA is TGCGCCAGCAGCCCCGGGGGGGCGCGGGAGCAGTACTTC. Translation: CASSPGGAREQYF. Full variable domain (outside the CDR3, taken from reference TRBV5-1 and TRBJ2-7): KAGVTQTPRYLIKTRGQQVTLSCSPISGHRSVSWYQQTPGQGLQFLFEYFSETQRNKGNFPGRFSGRQFSNSRSEMNVSTLELGDSALYLCASSPGGAREQYFGPGTRLTVT.

The genes are TRBV9 and TRBJ2-1; the match to TRBD2 covers 7 bases. Germline CDR1 reads SGDLS; CDR2 reads YYNGEE. The CDR3 length is 16 residues. V shed 1 base, J shed 5 bases, and the junction held 9 bases outside the gene matches. CDR3 protein: CASSVYSLADHNEQFF. CDR3 sequence (DNA): TGTGCCAGCAGCGTATACAGTCTAGCGGACCACAATGAGCAGTTCTTC.

The chain carries TRBV19 and TRBJ1-4; 9 bases fit TRBD1. Germline lookup yields CDR1 LNHDA and CDR2 SQIVND (reference sequence). The CDR3 spans 16 residues. J gave up 5 bases and V 4 bases, and 8 bases lay outside the gene matches. In nucleotides, the CDR3 is TGTGCCAGTAGTACCGGACAGGGGCCAGGGAATGAAAAACTGTTTTTT. Translated, it gives CASSTGQGPGNEKLFF.

This chain uses TRBV7-9 with TRBJ1-1; 8 bases map to TRBD1. The CDR3 runs to 16 residues. Germline CDR1 is SEHNR and CDR2 is FQNEAQ (reference sequence). The V gene end was trimmed by 4 bases and the J gene end by 3 bases; junction bases not matched to a gene: 10. The CDR3 sequence is CASSSSSGGPHTEAFF. The CDR3 coding sequence is TGTGCCAGCAGCTCCTCGTCAGGGGGCCCCCACACTGAAGCTTTCTTT.

The chain is built from TRBV30 and TRBJ2-7; the D gene is possibly TRBD1 (7 bases). The germline gives CDR1 GTSNPN, CDR2 SVGIG (reference sequence). The CDR3 sequence is 14 residues long. V was trimmed by 1 base and J by 2 bases, leaving 12 bases between them. DNA for the CDR3: TGTGCCTGGAGTGGCGGGACAGTGACCTACGAGCAGTACTTC. This translates into CAWSGGTVTYEQYF.

CDR3: CASSRTSGGVREQYF. As DNA, the CDR3 is TGTGCCAGCAGCCGGACTAGCGGGGGGGTAAGGGAGCAGTACTTC. This sequence joins TRBV7-2 and TRBJ2-7; 15 bases line up with TRBD2. CDR3 length: 15 residues. V lost 5 bases to trimming and J lost 7 bases; unmatched junction nucleotides: 6. CDR1 is SGHTA and CDR2 is FQGNSA in the germline V gene. The full variable domain, rest sourced from reference TRBV7-2 and TRBJ2-7, is GAGVSQSPSNKVTEKGKDVELRCDPISGHTALYWYRQSLGQGLEFLIYFQGNSAPDKSGLPSDRFSAERTGGSVSTLTIQRTQQEDSAVYLCASSRTSGGVREQYFGPGTRLTVT.

The J gene is TRBJ2-6, the V gene TRBV7-3, with 7 bases lining up with TRBD2. The trim removed 1 base at V and 0 bases at J, leaving 6 bases unmatched. The CDR3 spans 18 residues. Germline-derived CDR1 and CDR2 are SGHTA and FQGTGA. The CDR3 reads CASSLMPSGTSGANVLTF. The CDR3, as DNA: TGTGCCAGCAGCTTAATGCCTAGCGGCACCTCTGGGGCCAACGTCCTGACTTTC.

This clone was picked up a small number of times. CDR3 sequence reads: CASRGDRYNEQFF. The CDR3 DNA follows: TGTGCCAGCAGGGGGGACAGGTACAATGAGCAGTTCTTC. This chain joins TRBV25-1 and TRBJ2-1; 8 bases align to TRBD1. The V and J ends lost 6 bases and 4 bases, in that order; junction bases with no gene match: 2. CDR1 is MGHDK, CDR2 SYGVNS, per germline. The CDR3 contains 13 residues.

There are a few counts of this clone. CDR3 amino acids: CASSLGETRISYEQYF. CDR3 bases: TGTGCCAGCAGCTTAGGTGAGACAAGAATTTCCTACGAGCAGTACTTC. The chain joins TRBV7-9 to TRBJ2-7; D unclear. This CDR3 region has 16 residues. V gave up 1 base and J gave up 1 base, with 14 bases separating them. Germline V gene data show CDR1 as SEHNR and CDR2 as FQNEAQ (reference sequence).

This clone was observed a few times. This chain links TRBV7-7 with TRBJ2-7, with D hard to call. The CDR3 covers 13 residues. Deletions cut 3 bases from V and 6 bases from J, with 12 bases between. Germline CDR1 SSHAT, CDR2 FNYEAQ (reference sequence). The CDR3 loop is CASSFSSTGEQYF. The CDR3 nucleotides are TGTGCCAGCAGCTTTTCCTCTACTGGCGAGCAGTACTTC.

A single count supports this clone. Other DNA sequences within the sample encode an identical CDR3. The chain has TRBV7-9 and TRBJ1-1; TRBD1 matches 7 bases. This CDR3 has 14 amino acids. J gave up 3 bases and V 1 base, and 2 bases lay outside the gene matches. Germline CDR1 and CDR2: SEHNR and FQNEAQ (reference sequence). CDR3 bases: TGTGCCAGCAGCTTAGGCCAGGGGGACACTGAAGCTTTCTTT. Its translation: CASSLGQGDTEAFF.

This clone was picked up a small number of times. The V gene is TRBV10-3, the J gene TRBJ2-1, with 16 nucleotides matching TRBD2. Germline CDR1 reads ENHRY; CDR2 reads SYGVKD. Trimming removed 11 bases from V and 6 bases from J; junction bases left unmatched: 10. This CDR3 region has 16 residues. The CDR3 loop reads CAVTGTSGGAGNEQFF. As DNA, the CDR3 is TGTGCCGTTACCGGGACTAGCGGGGGGGCCGGCAATGAGCAGTTCTTC.